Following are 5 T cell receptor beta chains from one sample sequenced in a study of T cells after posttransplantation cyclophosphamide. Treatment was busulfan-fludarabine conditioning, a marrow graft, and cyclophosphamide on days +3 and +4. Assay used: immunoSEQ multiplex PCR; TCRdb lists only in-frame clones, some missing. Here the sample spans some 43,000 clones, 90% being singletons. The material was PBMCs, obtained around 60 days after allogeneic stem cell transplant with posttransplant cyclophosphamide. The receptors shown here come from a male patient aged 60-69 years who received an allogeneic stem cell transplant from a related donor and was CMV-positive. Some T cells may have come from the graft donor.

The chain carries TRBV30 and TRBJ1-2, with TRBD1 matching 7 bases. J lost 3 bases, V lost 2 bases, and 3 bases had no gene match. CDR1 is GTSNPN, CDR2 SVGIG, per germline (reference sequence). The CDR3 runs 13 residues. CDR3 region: CAWSFTGDYGYTF. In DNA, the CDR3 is TGTGCCTGGAGTTTTACAGGGGACTATGGCTACACCTTC. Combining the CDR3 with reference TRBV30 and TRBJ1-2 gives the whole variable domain SQTIHQWPATLVQPVGSPLSLECTVEGTSNPNLYWYRQAAGRGLQLLFYSVGIGQISSEVPQNLSASRPQDRQFILSSKKLLLSDSGFYLCAWSFTGDYGYTFGSGTRLTVV.

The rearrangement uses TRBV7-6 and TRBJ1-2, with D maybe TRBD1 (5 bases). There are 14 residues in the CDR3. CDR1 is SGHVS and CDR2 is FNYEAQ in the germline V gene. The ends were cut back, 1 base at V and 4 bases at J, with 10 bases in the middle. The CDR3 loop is CASSLGGGTYGYTF. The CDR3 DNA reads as TGTGCCAGCAGCTTAGGGGGCGGAACCTATGGCTACACCTTC.

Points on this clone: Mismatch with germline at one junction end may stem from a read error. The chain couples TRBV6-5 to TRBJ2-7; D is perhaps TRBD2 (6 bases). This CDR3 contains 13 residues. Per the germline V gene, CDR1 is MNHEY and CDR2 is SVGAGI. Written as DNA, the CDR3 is TGTGCCAGCGGGGGGACCCAACCCTACGCGCAGTACTTC. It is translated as CASGGTQPYAQYF.

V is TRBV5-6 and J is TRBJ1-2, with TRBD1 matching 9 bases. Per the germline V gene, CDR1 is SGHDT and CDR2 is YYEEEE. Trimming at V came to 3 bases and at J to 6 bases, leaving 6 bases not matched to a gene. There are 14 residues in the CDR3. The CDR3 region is CASSWGQGGHGYTF. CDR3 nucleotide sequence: TGTGCCAGCAGCTGGGGACAGGGAGGCCATGGCTACACCTTC.

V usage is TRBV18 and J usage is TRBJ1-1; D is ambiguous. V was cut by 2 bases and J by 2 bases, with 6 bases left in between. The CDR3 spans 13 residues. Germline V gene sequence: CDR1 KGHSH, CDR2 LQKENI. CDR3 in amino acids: CASSPELNTEAFF. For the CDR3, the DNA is TGTGCCAGCTCACCAGAGCTAAACACTGAAGCTTTCTTT.